The 11 T cell receptor beta chains listed next were all sequenced from one sample in a study of cytomegalovirus exposure and HLA in healthy donors. The PCR used 60 Vbeta and 13 Jbeta primers. Measured with immunoSEQ multiplex PCR; TCRdb has only the in-frame clones, and not every one. Of around 150,000 clones listed, 50% to 75% are singletons. Sequenced sample: PBMCs. Source of these receptors: a woman aged 40-49 years in good health and CMV-seronegative.

This clone was recorded a few times. V gene TRBV27 combines with J gene TRBJ2-7, with 9 bases that match TRBD1. This CDR3 has 16 amino acids. With V trimmed by 5 bases and J by 5 bases, 13 bases remained unmatched. From germline, CDR1 is MNHEY and CDR2 SMNVEV (reference sequence). The CDR3 spells CASSLPPGQGYHEQYF. The CDR3 DNA follows: TGTGCCAGCAGTCTTCCTCCGGGACAGGGATACCACGAGCAGTACTTC.

This clone was seen a few times. The chain recombines TRBV5-1 with TRBJ1-2, with TRBD1 identical over 7 bases. V trimming: 4 bases; J trimming: 6 bases; junction bases outside the gene matches: 3. The CDR3 runs 12 residues. The germline V gene has CDR1 SGHRS and CDR2 YFSETQ. CDR3 in amino acids: CASSTDRDGYTF. CDR3 nucleotide sequence: TGCGCCAGCAGCACCGACAGGGATGGCTACACCTTC.

The gene calls are TRBV5-6 and TRBJ1-4; 7 bases line up with TRBD1. This CDR3 contains 15 residues. CDR1 is SGHDT and CDR2 is YYEEEE in the germline V gene. V shed 1 base and J 7 bases; nucleotides not matched to a gene: 7. The CDR3 is CASSLTTGAGEKLFF. The CDR3 bases are TGTGCCAGCAGCTTGACTACAGGGGCTGGTGAAAAACTGTTTTTT.

This sequence joins TRBV12-5 and TRBJ1-2; 10 positions match TRBD1. Trimming cost V 4 bases and J 0 bases; bases outside gene matches: 11. The CDR3 length is 18 residues. From germline, CDR1 is LGHNT and CDR2 FRNRAP. The CDR3 sequence is CASGSPLTGGLSNYGYTF. Here the CDR3 DNA reads TGTGCTAGTGGTTCTCCCCTGACAGGGGGCCTCTCTAACTATGGCTACACCTTC.

CDR3 sequence: CASSFDRVGNQPQHF. As DNA, the CDR3 is TGTGCCAGCAGTTTCGACAGGGTTGGGAATCAGCCCCAGCATTTT. The chain is built from TRBV28 and TRBJ1-5; 7 positions match TRBD1. Germline CDR1 MDHEN, CDR2 SYDVKM. V trimming: 3 bases; J trimming: 4 bases; junction bases outside the gene matches: 6. This CDR3 spans 15 amino acids.

CDR3 in DNA: TGTGCCAGCAGTTACAACGAACAGCAGGTTTACACCTTC. It yields the protein CASSYNEQQVYTF. The rearrangement links TRBV6-5 to TRBJ1-2; D unclear. Germline V lookup: CDR1 MNHEY, CDR2 SVGAGI. This CDR3 is built from 13 residues. Trimming stripped 2 bases from V and 11 bases from J, with 15 bases between.

This clone was found a few times. The genes are TRBV4-2 and TRBJ2-2, with no clear D. CDR1 LGHNA and CDR2 YNFKEQ come from the germline V gene. This CDR3 has 11 residues. V lost 5 bases and J 6 bases, leaving 4 bases between the germline ends. DNA of the CDR3: TGTGCCAGCAGCTTCTCCGGGGAGCTGTTTTTT. This translates into CASSFSGELFF.

The chain is built from TRBV7-9 and TRBJ1-5; 9 nucleotides agree with TRBD1. This CDR3 spans 13 amino acids. Germline trimming cut 11 bases from V and 7 bases from J; bases unmatched to any gene: 9. From germline, CDR1 is SEHNR and CDR2 FQNEAQ (reference sequence). In nucleotides, the CDR3 is TGTGCCTGCGGACAGGGGTGGGAACAGCCCCAGCATTTT. Translated, it gives CACGQGWEQPQHF.

The chain joins TRBV7-9 to TRBJ2-1; D is ambiguous. With 4 bases removed from V and 9 bases from J, the gap between germline ends came to 16 bases. Germline V CDR1 and CDR2: SEHNR, FQNEAQ (reference sequence). CDR3 size: 14 residues. Here the CDR3 reads CASSSQVGTTEQFF. The CDR3 nucleotides are TGTGCCAGCAGCTCTCAGGTGGGCACGACTGAGCAGTTCTTC. The full variable domain, with the rest looked up from reference TRBV7-9 and TRBJ2-1, is DTGVSQNPRHKITKRGQNVTFRCDPISEHNRLYWYRQTLGQGPEFLTYFQNEAQLEKSRLLSDRFSAERPKGSFSTLEIQRTEQGDSAMYLCASSSQVGTTEQFFGPGTRLTVL.

The chain recombines TRBV4-2 with TRBJ1-3; 9 nucleotides match TRBD1. This CDR3 comprises 20 residues. V trimming: 0 bases; J trimming: 0 bases; junction bases outside the gene matches: 12. Germline V lookup: CDR1 LGHNA, CDR2 YNFKEQ. The CDR3 loop is CASSQDPGGQGVLSGNTIYF. CDR3 in DNA: TGTGCCAGCAGCCAAGATCCGGGGGGACAGGGAGTACTCTCTGGAAACACCATATATTTT.

This sequence joins TRBV10-3 and TRBJ2-1; 10 nucleotides align to TRBD2. The J segment lost 0 bases and the V segment lost 0 bases, leaving 11 bases of the junction unmatched. Germline V gene lookup returns CDR1 ENHRY and CDR2 SYGVKD. CDR3 length: 20 amino acids. The CDR3 spells CAISESNDRLAGNSYNEQFF. DNA for the CDR3: TGTGCCATCAGTGAGTCGAATGATAGACTAGCGGGCAACTCCTACAATGAGCAGTTCTTC.